The entry below gives a single T cell receptor (beta chain) sequence along with its context. As yet, its antigen is unknown. The sample belongs to a study of T cell responses to AZD1222 COVID-19 vaccine. Study results and caveats: CD4 TCRs covered the whole spike, strongest at regions 160-218 and 743-854. Close to half of all spike-specific TCRs reportedly target regions of the variants that are unmutated. Seropositive at baseline were only 5 or 6 AZD1222 recipients.

Profiled with immunoSEQ multiplex PCR; TCRdb holds only in-frame clones, not every one. The data show approximately 120,000 clones, 84% seen once. V was clipped by 4 bases and J by 7 bases; unmatched bases: 8. The CDR3 has 16 amino acids. The germline gives CDR1 SGHTA, CDR2 FQGNSA. Sequencing was performed on peripheral blood, taken 28 days after the second AZD1222 dose. This receptor was obtained from an adult who received the AZD1222 COVID-19 vaccine. V and J are TRBV7-2 and TRBJ2-5; 14 bases line up with TRBD2. CDR3 nucleotide sequence: TGTGCCAGCAGCTCTGGGACTAGCGGGGGTGTCGGGACCCAGTACTTC. It codes for CASSSGTSGGVGTQYF.